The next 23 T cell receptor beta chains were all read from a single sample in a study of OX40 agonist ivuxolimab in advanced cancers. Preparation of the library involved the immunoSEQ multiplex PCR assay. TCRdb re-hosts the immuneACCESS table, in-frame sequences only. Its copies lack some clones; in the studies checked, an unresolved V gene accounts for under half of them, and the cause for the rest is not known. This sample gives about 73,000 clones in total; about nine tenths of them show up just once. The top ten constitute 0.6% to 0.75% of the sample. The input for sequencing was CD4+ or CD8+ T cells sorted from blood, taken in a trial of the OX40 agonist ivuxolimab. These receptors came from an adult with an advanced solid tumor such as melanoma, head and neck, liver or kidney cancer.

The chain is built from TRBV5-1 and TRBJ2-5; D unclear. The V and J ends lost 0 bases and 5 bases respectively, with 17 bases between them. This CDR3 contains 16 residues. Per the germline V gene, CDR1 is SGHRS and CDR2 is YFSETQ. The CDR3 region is CASSLVTSSPSETQYF. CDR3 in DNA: TGCGCCAGCAGCTTGGTGACCAGCTCCCCGTCGGAGACCCAGTACTTC.

DNA for the CDR3: TGTGCCAGCAGTGAATTCGGTCTAGCGGAAGGCGATGAGCAGTTCTTC. Translation gives CASSEFGLAEGDEQFF. The rearrangement links TRBV25-1 to TRBJ2-1, with TRBD2 matching over 7 bases. CDR1 and CDR2 (germline): MGHDK, SYGVNS. There are 16 residues in the CDR3. V dropped 1 base and J dropped 8; count of bases not matched to a gene: 11.

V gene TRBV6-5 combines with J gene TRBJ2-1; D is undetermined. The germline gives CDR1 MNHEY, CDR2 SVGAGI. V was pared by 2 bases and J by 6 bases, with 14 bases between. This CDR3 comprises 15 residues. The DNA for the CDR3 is TGTGCCAGCAGTTACCGTGGCCTAAGAGGCAATGAGCAGTTCTTC. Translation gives CASSYRGLRGNEQFF.

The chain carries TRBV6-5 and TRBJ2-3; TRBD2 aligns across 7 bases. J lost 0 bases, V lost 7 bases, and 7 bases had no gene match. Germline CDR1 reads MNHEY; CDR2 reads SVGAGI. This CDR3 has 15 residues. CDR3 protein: CASIPGRASTDTQYF. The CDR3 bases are TGTGCCAGCATTCCAGGGAGGGCTAGCACAGATACGCAGTATTTT.

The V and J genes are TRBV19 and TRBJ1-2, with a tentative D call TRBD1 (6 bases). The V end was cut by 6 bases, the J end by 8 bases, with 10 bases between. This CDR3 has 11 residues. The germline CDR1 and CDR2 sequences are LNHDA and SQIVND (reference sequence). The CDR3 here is CASSLQGGYTF. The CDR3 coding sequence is TGTGCCAGTAGCTTACAGGGCGGCTACACCTTC.

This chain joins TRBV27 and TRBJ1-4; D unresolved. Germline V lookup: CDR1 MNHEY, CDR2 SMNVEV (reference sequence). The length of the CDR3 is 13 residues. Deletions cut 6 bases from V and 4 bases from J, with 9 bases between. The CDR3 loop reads CASRAANNEKLFF. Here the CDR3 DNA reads TGTGCCAGCAGGGCAGCTAATAATGAAAAACTGTTTTTT.

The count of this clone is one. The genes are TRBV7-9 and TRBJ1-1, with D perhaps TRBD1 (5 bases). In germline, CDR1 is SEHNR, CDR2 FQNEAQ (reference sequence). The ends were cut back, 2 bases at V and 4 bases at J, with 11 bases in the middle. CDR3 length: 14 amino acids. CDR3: CASSLQGRGTEAFF. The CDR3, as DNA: TGTGCCAGCAGCTTACAGGGTCGGGGCACTGAAGCTTTCTTT. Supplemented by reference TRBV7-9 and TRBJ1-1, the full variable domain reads DTGVSQNPRHKITKRGQNVTFRCDPISEHNRLYWYRQTLGQGPEFLTYFQNEAQLEKSRLLSDRFSAERPKGSFSTLEIQRTEQGDSAMYLCASSLQGRGTEAFFGQGTRLTVV.

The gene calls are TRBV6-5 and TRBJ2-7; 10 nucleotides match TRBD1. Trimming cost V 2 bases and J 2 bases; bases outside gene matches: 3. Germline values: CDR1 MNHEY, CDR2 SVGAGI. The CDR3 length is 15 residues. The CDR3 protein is CASSYSDRGPYEQYF. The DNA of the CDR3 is TGTGCCAGCAGTTACAGCGACAGGGGGCCCTACGAGCAGTACTTC.

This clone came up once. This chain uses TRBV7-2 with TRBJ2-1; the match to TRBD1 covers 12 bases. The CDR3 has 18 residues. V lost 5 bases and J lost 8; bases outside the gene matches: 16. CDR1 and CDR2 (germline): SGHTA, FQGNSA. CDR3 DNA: TGTGCCAGCAGCCCGGGACAGGGGGCGGGAGAACGGTGGGATGAGCAGTTCTTC. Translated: CASSPGQGAGERWDEQFF.

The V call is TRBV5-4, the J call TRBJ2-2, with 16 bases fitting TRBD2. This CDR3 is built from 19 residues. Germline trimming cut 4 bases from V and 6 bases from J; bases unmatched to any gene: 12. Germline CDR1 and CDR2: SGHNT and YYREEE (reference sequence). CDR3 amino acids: CASSPGLAGGPRRSGELFF. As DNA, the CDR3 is TGTGCCAGCAGCCCGGGACTAGCGGGAGGGCCTCGACGTTCCGGGGAGCTGTTTTTT.

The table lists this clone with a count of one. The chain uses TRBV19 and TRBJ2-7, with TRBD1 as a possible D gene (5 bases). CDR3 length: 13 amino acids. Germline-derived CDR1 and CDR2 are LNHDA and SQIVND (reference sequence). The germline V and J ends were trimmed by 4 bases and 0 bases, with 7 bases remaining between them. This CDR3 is CASSTGPSYEQYF. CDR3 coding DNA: TGTGCCAGTAGTACAGGGCCCTCCTACGAGCAGTACTTC.

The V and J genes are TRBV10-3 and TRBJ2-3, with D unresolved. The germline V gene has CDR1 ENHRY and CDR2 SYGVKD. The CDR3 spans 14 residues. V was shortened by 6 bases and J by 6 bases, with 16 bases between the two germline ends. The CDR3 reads CAISLLSPRDTQYF. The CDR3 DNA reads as TGTGCCATCAGCCTACTAAGCCCCAGGGATACGCAGTATTTT.

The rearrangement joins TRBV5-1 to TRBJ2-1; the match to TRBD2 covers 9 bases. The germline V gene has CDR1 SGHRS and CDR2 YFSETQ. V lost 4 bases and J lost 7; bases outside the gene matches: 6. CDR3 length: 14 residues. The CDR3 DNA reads TGCGCCAGCAGCGAAGGACTAGCGTTGAATGAGCAGTTCTTC. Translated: CASSEGLALNEQFF.

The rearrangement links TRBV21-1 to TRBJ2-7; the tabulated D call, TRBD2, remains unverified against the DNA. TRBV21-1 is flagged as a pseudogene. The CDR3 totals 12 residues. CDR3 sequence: CASRLAVHEQYF. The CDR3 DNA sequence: TGTGCCAGCAGACTAGCGGTTCACGAGCAGTACTTC.

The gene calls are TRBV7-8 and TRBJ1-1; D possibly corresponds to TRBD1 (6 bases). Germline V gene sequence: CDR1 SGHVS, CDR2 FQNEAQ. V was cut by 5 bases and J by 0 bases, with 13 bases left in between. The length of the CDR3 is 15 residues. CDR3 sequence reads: CASSRTEVVNTEAFF. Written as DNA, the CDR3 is TGTGCCAGCAGCCGGACAGAGGTCGTGAACACTGAAGCTTTCTTT.

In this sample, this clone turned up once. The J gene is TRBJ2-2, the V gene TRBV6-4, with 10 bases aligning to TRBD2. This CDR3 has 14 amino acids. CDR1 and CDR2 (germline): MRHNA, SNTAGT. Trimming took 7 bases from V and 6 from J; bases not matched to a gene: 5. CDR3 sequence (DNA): TGTGCCAGCAAGGCTAGCGGGGGCTCCGGGGAGCTGTTTTTT. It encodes CASKASGGSGELFF.

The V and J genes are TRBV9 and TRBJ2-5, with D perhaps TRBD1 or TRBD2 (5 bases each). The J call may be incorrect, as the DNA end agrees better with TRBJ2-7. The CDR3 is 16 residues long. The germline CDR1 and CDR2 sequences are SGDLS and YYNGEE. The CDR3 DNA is TGTGCCAGCAGCCCGAGGGGCCCAGGGCAAGACTACGAGCAGTACTTC. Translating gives CASSPRGPGQDYEQYF.

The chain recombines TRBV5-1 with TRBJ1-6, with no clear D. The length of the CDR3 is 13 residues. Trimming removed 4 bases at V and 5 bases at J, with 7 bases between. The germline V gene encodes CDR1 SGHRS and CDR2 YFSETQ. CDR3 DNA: TGCGCCAGCAGCCCTTATGATAATTCACCCCTCCACTTT. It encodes CASSPYDNSPLHF.

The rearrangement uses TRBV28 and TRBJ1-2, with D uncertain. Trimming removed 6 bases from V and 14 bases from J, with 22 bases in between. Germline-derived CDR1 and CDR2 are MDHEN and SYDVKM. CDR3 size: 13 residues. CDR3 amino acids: CASSPSPRSLRTF. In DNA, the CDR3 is TGTGCCAGCAGCCCTAGCCCTCGAAGCCTACGTACCTTC.

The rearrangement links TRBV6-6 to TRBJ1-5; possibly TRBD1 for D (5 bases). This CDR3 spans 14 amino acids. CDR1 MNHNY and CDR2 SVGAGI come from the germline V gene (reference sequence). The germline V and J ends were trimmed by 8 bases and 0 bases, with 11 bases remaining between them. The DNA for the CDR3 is TGTGCCAGCGGATACCAGGGTAGCAATCAGCCCCAGCATTTT. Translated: CASGYQGSNQPQHF.

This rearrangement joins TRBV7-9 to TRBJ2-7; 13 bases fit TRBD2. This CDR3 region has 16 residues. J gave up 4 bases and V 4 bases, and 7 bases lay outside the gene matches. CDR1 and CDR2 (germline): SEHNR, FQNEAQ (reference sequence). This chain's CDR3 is CASSSQGLAGSYEQYF. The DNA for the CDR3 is TGTGCCAGCAGCTCTCAGGGACTAGCGGGATCGTACGAGCAGTACTTC.

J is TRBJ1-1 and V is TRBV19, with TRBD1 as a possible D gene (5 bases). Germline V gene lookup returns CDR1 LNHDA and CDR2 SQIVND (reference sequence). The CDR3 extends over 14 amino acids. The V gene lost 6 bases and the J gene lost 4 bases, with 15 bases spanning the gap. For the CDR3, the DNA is TGTGCCAGTAGGACCTCGCCGGGGGGCACTGAAGCTTTCTTT. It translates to CASRTSPGGTEAFF.

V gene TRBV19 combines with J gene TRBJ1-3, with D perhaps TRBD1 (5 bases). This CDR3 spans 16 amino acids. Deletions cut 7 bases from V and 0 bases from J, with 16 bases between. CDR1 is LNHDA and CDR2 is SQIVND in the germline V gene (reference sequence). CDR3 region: CASTGSRTYSGNTIYF. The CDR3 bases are TGTGCCAGTACCGGAAGCCGGACATACTCTGGAAACACCATATATTTT. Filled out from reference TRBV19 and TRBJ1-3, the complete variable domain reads DGGITQSPKYLFRKEGQNVTLSCEQNLNHDAMYWYRQDPGQGLRLIYYSQIVNDFQKGDIAEGYSVSREKKESFPLTVTSAQKNPTAFYLCASTGSRTYSGNTIYFGEGSWLTVV.